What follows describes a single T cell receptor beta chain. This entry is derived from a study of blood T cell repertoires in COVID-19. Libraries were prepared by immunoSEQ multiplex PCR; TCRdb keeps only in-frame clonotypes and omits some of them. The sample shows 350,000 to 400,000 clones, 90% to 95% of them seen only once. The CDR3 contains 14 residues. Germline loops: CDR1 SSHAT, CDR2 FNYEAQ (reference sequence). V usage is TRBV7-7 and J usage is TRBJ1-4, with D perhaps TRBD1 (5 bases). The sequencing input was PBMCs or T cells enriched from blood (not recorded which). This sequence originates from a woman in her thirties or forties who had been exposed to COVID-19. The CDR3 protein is CATSPGVQGEKLFF. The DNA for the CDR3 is TGTGCTACCAGTCCTGGGGTTCAGGGAGAAAAACTGTTTTTT.